This entry features one TCR beta chain sequence. Its target is unknown. Both 60 Vbeta primers and 13 Jbeta primers went into the PCR. Data came from immunoSEQ multiplex PCR; TCRdb stores just in-frame clones and leaves some out. The table has roughly 160,000 clones, around 78% seen once. This record comes from a study of cytomegalovirus exposure and HLA in healthy donors. Points from the study as a whole: The study assumed roughly uniform donor sequencing depth for presence/absence analyses. Later genetic work tied a missense DCLRE1C variant to beta-chain V and J trimming. High sensitivity and specificity were reportedly achieved when the classifier diagnosed cytomegalovirus status.

V lost 8 bases, J lost 8 bases, and 9 bases stayed unmatched. The V gene's germline CDR1 is ENHRY and CDR2 SYGVKD. The CDR3 spans 14 residues. The J gene is TRBJ2-1, the V gene TRBV10-3; 10 positions match TRBD2. This receptor was identified in a woman aged 45-65 years in good health and CMV-seropositive. The specimen was PBMCs. Written as DNA, the CDR3 is TGTGCCATCGGAACTAGCGGGAAAGGGGATGAGCAGTTCTTC. Its translation: CAIGTSGKGDEQFF.